This TCR beta chain was captured in a study of response to subunit inactivated influenza vaccine. The CDR3 is 18 residues long. In germline, CDR1 is SGHRS, CDR2 YFSETQ. Trimming removed 0 bases at V and 2 bases at J, with 18 bases between. In TCRdb, the RT-PCR reads were re-called with MiXCR into one record per CDR3 protein. Of hundreds of thousands of distinct CDR3 sequences listed, just over 20% are singletons. This clonotype occurred a few times. What it recognizes is unknown. Study-level results: It was suggested by the authors that few new T cells are recruited by each seasonal influenza vaccination.

The starting material was PBMCs from blood, obtained about 19 months after vaccination. This TCR was sampled from a man between 50 and 69 years old who received an inactivated influenza vaccine. The J gene is TRBJ2-1, the V gene TRBV5-1, with D perhaps TRBD1 or TRBD2 (5 bases each). CDR3 DNA sequence: TGCGCCAGCAGCTTGGGAGGGGTGATCGGGCTTACCTACAATGAGCAGTTCTTC. Encoded protein: CASSLGGVIGLTYNEQFF.